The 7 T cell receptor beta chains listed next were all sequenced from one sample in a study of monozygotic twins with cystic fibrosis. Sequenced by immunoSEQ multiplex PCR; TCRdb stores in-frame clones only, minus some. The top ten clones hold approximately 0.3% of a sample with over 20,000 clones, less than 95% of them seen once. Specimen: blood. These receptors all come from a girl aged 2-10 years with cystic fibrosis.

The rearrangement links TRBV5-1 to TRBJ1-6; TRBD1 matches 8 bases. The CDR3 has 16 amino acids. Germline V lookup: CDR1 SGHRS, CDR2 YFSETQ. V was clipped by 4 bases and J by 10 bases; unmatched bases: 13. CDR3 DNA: TGCGCCAGCAGCATAGCCAATACAGGGGGATCATCACCCCTCCACTTT. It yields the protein CASSIANTGGSSPLHF.

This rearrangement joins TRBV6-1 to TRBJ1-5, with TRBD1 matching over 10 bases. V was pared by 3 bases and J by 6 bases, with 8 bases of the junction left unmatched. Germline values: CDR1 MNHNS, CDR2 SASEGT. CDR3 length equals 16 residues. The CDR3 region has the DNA TGTGCCAGCAGTGAGGAGCCGACAGGGGGCTCTCAGCCCCAGCATTTT. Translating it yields CASSEEPTGGSQPQHF.

CDR3: CASSLGTSGVTDTQYF. CDR3 DNA sequence: TGTGCCAGCAGCCTGGGGACTAGCGGGGTCACAGATACGCAGTATTTT. V gene TRBV7-8 combines with J gene TRBJ2-3; TRBD2 matches 13 bases. CDR3 length: 16 residues. Germline CDR1 reads SGHVS; CDR2 reads FQNEAQ. After removal of 5 bases from V and 2 bases from J, the junction contained 4 bases not matched to a gene.

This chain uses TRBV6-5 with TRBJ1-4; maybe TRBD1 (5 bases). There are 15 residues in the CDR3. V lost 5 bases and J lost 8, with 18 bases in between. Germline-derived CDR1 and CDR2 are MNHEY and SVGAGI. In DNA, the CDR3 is TGTGCCAGCAGTCCCCAGCAGGGCCTGGGGGAAAAACTGTTTTTT. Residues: CASSPQQGLGEKLFF.

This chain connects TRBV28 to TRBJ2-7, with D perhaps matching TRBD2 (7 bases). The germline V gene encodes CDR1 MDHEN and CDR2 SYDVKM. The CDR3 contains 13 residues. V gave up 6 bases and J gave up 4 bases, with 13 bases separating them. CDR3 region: CASRGGGFYEQYF. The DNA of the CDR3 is TGTGCCAGCAGAGGGGGGGGCTTTTACGAGCAGTACTTC. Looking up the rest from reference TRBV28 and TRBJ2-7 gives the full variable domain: DVKVTQSSRYLVKRTGEKVFLECVQDMDHENMFWYRQDPGLGLRLIYFSYDVKMKEKGDIPEGYSVSREKKERFSLILESASTNQTSMYLCASRGGGFYEQYFGPGTRLTVT.

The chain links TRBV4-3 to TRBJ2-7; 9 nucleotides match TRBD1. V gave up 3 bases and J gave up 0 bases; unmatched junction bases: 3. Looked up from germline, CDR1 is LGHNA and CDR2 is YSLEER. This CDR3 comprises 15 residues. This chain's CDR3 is CASSHGQGSSYEQYF. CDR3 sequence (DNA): TGCGCCAGCAGCCATGGACAGGGGTCCTCCTACGAGCAGTACTTC.

The CDR3 DNA follows: TGTGCCAGCAGCTTAGCCCTAACCTACGAGCAGTACTTC. This sequence encodes CASSLALTYEQYF. J is TRBJ2-7 and V is TRBV5-6; D is unclear. Trimming pared 2 bases from V and 2 bases from J, leaving 8 bases between. CDR3 length equals 13 residues. Per germline, CDR1 SGHDT and CDR2 YYEEEE. Complete variable domain (other parts from reference TRBV5-6 and TRBJ2-7): DAGVTQSPTHLIKTRGQQVTLRCSPKSGHDTVSWYQQALGQGPQFIFQYYEEEERQRGNFPDRFSGHQFPNYSSELNVNALLLGDSALYLCASSLALTYEQYFGPGTRLTVT.